This TCR beta chain was sequenced in a study of blood T cell repertoires in COVID-19. CDR3 length: 14 amino acids. Germline lookup yields CDR1 SGHRS and CDR2 YFSETQ. With 3 bases clipped from V and 7 bases from J, the junction kept 8 bases outside the gene matches. TCRdb keeps only in-frame clones here, not all; method: immunoSEQ multiplex PCR. The sample has 120,000 to 150,000 clones, around four fifths seen once. This rearrangement joins TRBV5-1 to TRBJ2-7, with 9 bases aligning to TRBD1. This TCR derives from a human donor in a cohort sampled during active COVID-19. Sequenced input: peripheral blood. The DNA of the CDR3 is TGCGCCAGCAGCTCCGGGACAGGGACGGGGGAGCAGTACTTC. Its translation: CASSSGTGTGEQYF.